What follows describes a single TCR beta chain. What antigen it recognizes has not been identified. No base qualities exist here, and no much larger clone lies one base off it. According to the germline V gene, CDR1 reads ENHRY and CDR2 reads SYGVKD. The CDR3, cysteine through phenylalanine, is 14 amino acids long. Of all the DNA, just the CDR3 is kept, 42 bases in frame from base 1. The V and J ends are trimmed by 0 bases and 5 bases, leaving 10 bases between them. The sample originates from a study of T-cell reconstitution after alpha-beta-depleted transplantation in children (dated by TCRdb to the mid-2010s). Looking at the study overall: Using TCR repertoire profiling, the study quantitatively followed how T-cell immune reconstitution unfolded in children after TCRalphabeta/CD19-depleted allogeneic hematopoietic cell transplantation.

Receptors were amplified or captured by PCR. This sample was sequenced with an Illumina HiSeq 2500. TCR libraries were prepared with molecular barcoding, using unique molecular identifiers to normalize TCRbeta repertoire quantification. In-frame beta chains were kept once TCRdb had trimmed the public reads at Q25 with fastp and called clones with MiXCR. A single entry per CDR3 protein holds the most common genes and DNA from its merged rows. For this sample the table gives hundreds of thousands of distinct CDR3 sequences, of which roughly 15% were detected only once. The top ten clones comprise 1.1% of the sample.

The sequence links TRBV10-3 to TRBJ1-1; no D gene call is confident. The TCR comes from a human donor who donated a stem cell graft to a child with acute myeloid leukemia. The material was PBMCs from the stem cell graft donor, obtained from the stem cell graft. CDR3 region: CAISESSVGTEAFF. DNA sequence: TGTGCCATCAGTGAGTCGAGTGTAGGTACTGAAGCTTTCTTT.